The T cell receptor (beta chain) described here comes from a study of blood T cell repertoires in COVID-19 (TCRdb year 2020). As for the study more broadly: Collaborator samples came from the United States, Italy and Spain and covered acute and convalescent phases of COVID-19. The prospective study material was composed of cDNA or gDNA derived from T cells, B-cell-depleted T cells, or PBMCs. The dataset comprised deeply sampled blood TCRbeta repertoires from subjects exposed to, actively infected with, or recovered from COVID-19. The repertoires were released in a freely available public database meant as a resource for research on the immune response to SARS-CoV-2. Samples came from the ongoing ImmuneRACE study (first 160 participants) plus 1,254 subjects from 6 global collaborators. Sample metadata almost always included a de-identified subject ID, COVID-19 status, age in years and sex. Where available, HLA class I and class II types were obtained from metadata supplied by the sample provider rather than from assay-based typing. Results the study describes overall, beyond this receptor: The quantity of clinical and demographic metadata differed by source and by participant and was supplied without curation.

Collaborating institutions collected whole blood in K2EDTA tubes following their own protocols. For TCRbeta analysis, collaborators shipped samples as frozen whole blood, isolated PBMCs, or DNA extracted from either of those sample types. The immunoSEQ Assay, a bias-controlled multiplex PCR, was used to amplify TCRbeta CDR3 regions from genomic DNA. The authors' pipeline ran thus. Nucleated cell counts per sample were estimated from amplification of reference gene primers within the assay. Sequence reads were collapsed and filtered to measure the absolute abundance of every unique TCRbeta CDR3 rearrangement. For each sample, productive Simpson clonality was calculated as the square root of Simpson's diversity index across productive rearrangements. TCRdb carries this immuneACCESS record with in-frame sequences only. Its versions omit some clonotypes, under half of them owing to an unresolved V gene in the studies checked, with the rest unexplained. The V and J calls and clone size were taken over from that table, and D and trimming were inferred from the DNA. Within this sample are about 200,000 clones, with around four fifths of them counted one time only. Approximately 6.9% of the sample is held by the ten biggest clonotypes.

As regards this clone: Which antigen it targets is not known. No clone much larger than this one lies a single base away; base qualities are absent.

The germline V gene (reference sequence) provides CDR1 SEHNR and CDR2 FQNEAQ. Germline trimming amounts to 3 bases on V and 2 bases on J, with 4 as the count of junction bases outside the gene matches. Measured from the cysteine to the phenylalanine, the CDR3 is 15 residues long. The retained sequence is limited to the CDR3, 45 bases, with the frame set at the first base. The source of this sequence is a human donor with acute or convalescent COVID-19. The donor label of this sample is uncertain. The specimen sequenced was peripheral blood. The rearranged segments are TRBV7-9 and TRBJ2-3; 8 central nucleotides agree with TRBD1. At the DNA level, the sequence is TGTGCCAGCAGCTTTCAGGGGGCCCCCACAGATACGCAGTATTTT. This gives the protein CASSFQGAPTDTQYF.